The sequence of this TCR beta chain was determined in a study of naive and memory T cell subsets. Germline V gene data show CDR1 as SGHTA and CDR2 as FQGNSA. This CDR3 spans 16 amino acids. The V and J ends lost 3 bases and 3 bases respectively, with 14 bases between them. Points from the study as a whole: Especially in CD8 cells, naive repertoires contained a few larger clonotypes, possibly CD45RA-re-expressing memory cells.

Both TRBC1 and TRBC2 were covered by a beta constant-region primer of two equimolar oligonucleotides. A 12-nucleotide UMI and the SP2 primer were added to the cDNA 3' end by oligonucleotide ligation. TCRdb re-derived calls from the UMI-ligation and nested PCR reads in MiXCR, one entry per CDR3 protein. The table shows 140,000 to 150,000 distinct CDR3 sequences, with about a sixth occurring only once. About this clonotype itself: Its antigen is as yet unknown.

This receptor was taken from a human donor in good health. The gene calls are TRBV7-2 and TRBJ2-2; a possible D gene is TRBD1 (6 bases). The source material was naive CD4+ T cells from blood. The CDR3 loop reads CASSLTPKGDTGELFF. DNA of the CDR3: TGTGCCAGCAGCTTGACCCCGAAGGGGGACACCGGGGAGCTGTTTTTT.